This T cell receptor beta chain was sequenced in a study of TIL therapy for anti-PD-1-resistant metastatic lung cancer. Study context: Median patient age was nearly 55, ranging roughly 35-85 years. Most patients had lung adenocarcinoma; several tumors were EGFR-mutant, two ALK-rearranged; half smoked currently or formerly. Tumors carried a median about 1.5 non-synonymous mutations per megabase.

Study results and caveats: TIL cultures after expansion showed higher clonality and lower diversity than baseline tumor (median roughly 6.3% vs 31%).

Points on this clone: The antigen is not known.

The CDR3 has 16 residues. With 1 base removed from V and 4 bases from J, the gap between germline ends came to 17 bases. Germline V gene lookup returns CDR1 MNHEY and CDR2 SMNVEV (reference sequence). The sample's time point: pre-treatment sample, taken before nivolumab and TIL therapy. The tumor samples were excised metastases, mostly pleural nodules or supraclavicular lymph nodes. The libraries were made with immunoSEQ v3. The method was immunoSEQ multiplex PCR; TCRdb's version includes in-frame clones alone and lacks a portion of them. The sample holds 50,000 to 60,000 clones; over 65% are singletons and the top ten take roughly 5.6%.

This receptor was taken from a person aged 25 to 80 with non-small cell lung cancer. The material sequenced was tumor tissue, taken at baseline. The chain is built from TRBV27 and TRBJ2-7, with D hard to call. CDR3 sequence: CASSLLSRPHMYEQYF. The DNA for the CDR3 is TGTGCCAGCAGTTTATTATCCAGGCCACATATGTACGAGCAGTACTTC.